The 21 T cell receptor beta chains given below trace back to one sample, sequenced in a study of vaccination and CD4 T cells after COVID-19. No antigen has been identified for these receptors. Indicated treatment: roughly 11-day PBMC culture with coronavirus spike peptide pools or control peptides (ViraFEST assay). Sequenced with the Oncomine TCR Beta short-read assay was DNA taken from cultured CD4+ T cells. TCRdb recomputed calls from the PCR reads with MiXCR, one row per CDR3 protein. The sample includes 3,000 or so distinct CDR3 sequences, about 70% of them seen just once. The sample consisted of CD4+ T cells from blood, cultured in vitro. These receptors were taken from a human donor who had recovered from COVID-19.

The chain employs TRBV20-1 and TRBJ2-7; 12 bases are shared with TRBD1. V was pared by 3 bases and J by 3 bases, with 6 bases of the junction left unmatched. CDR3 length: 15 residues. CDR1 is DFQATT and CDR2 is SNEGSKA in the germline V gene (reference sequence). This CDR3 is CSASGTGGSRYEQYF. The CDR3 DNA reads as TGCAGTGCTAGCGGGACAGGGGGCAGTCGCTACGAGCAGTACTTC.

By share of the sample, this clonotype is large. V gene TRBV2 combines with J gene TRBJ2-7; a weak D match, TRBD1 (5 bases). From germline, CDR1 is SNHLY and CDR2 FYNNEI. There are 13 residues in the CDR3. V was shortened by 8 bases and J by 5 bases, with 16 bases between the two germline ends. The CDR3 DNA follows: TGTGCCAGCGCCTGGATGATCAGGGACGAGCAGTACTTC. Amino acid sequence: CASAWMIRDEQYF.

The chain uses TRBV20-1 and TRBJ1-1; D ambiguous. This CDR3 has 17 residues. V shed 5 bases and J shed 6 bases, with 28 bases lying between them. Germline V gene data show CDR1 as DFQATT and CDR2 as SNEGSKA (reference sequence). Here the CDR3 DNA reads TGCAGTGCTTCCCGACTGGGTTTCCAAAGTTTGAGACCTGAAGCTTTCTTT. Its translation is CSASRLGFQSLRPEAFF.

This chain connects TRBV5-6 to TRBJ1-1, with 7 nucleotides matching TRBD1. The V and J ends lost 3 bases and 1 base, in that order; junction bases with no gene match: 9. CDR1 is SGHDT, CDR2 YYEEEE, per germline. This CDR3 comprises 16 residues. The CDR3 sequence is CASSYLDRAPNTEAFF. The CDR3 DNA reads TGTGCCAGCAGCTACCTAGACAGGGCCCCGAACACTGAAGCTTTCTTT.

The rearrangement links TRBV19 to TRBJ2-2; D is possibly TRBD2 (6 bases). The germline V gene has CDR1 LNHDA and CDR2 SQIVND (reference sequence). The CDR3 has 17 amino acids. V was cut by 5 bases and J by 4 bases, with 20 bases left in between. CDR3 in amino acids: CASSAPGLHLSTGELFF. The CDR3 region has the DNA TGTGCCAGTAGTGCCCCCGGACTACACCTTTCCACCGGGGAGCTGTTTTTT.

The CDR3 reads CASSYRANNEQFF. The CDR3 DNA sequence: TGTGCCAGCAGTTATAGGGCGAACAATGAGCAGTTCTTC. This chain connects TRBV6-5 to TRBJ2-1; unclear D gene. Germline V lookup: CDR1 MNHEY, CDR2 SVGAGI. V was pared by 3 bases and J by 5 bases, with 8 bases between. The CDR3 runs 13 residues.

CDR3 DNA sequence: TGTGCCAGCAGACACTACAATGAGCAGTTCTTC. This codes for CASRHYNEQFF. The chain employs TRBV6-1 and TRBJ2-1; D is ambiguous. Trimming pared 6 bases from V and 3 bases from J, leaving 3 bases between. This CDR3 comprises 11 residues. Germline V gives CDR1 MNHNS, CDR2 SASEGT.

The J gene is TRBJ1-1, the V gene TRBV18; 9 nucleotides agree with TRBD1. The V segment lost 0 bases and the J segment 2 bases; nucleotides outside the gene matches: 4. There are 16 residues in the CDR3. The germline V gene encodes CDR1 KGHSH and CDR2 LQKENI. CDR3 amino acids: CASSPPTTGGNTEAFF. The CDR3 region has the DNA TGTGCCAGCTCACCACCGACGACAGGGGGAAACACTGAAGCTTTCTTT.

The chain joins TRBV30 to TRBJ1-2, with D unresolved. Germline CDR1 is GTSNPN and CDR2 is SVGIG (reference sequence). Trimming left V 0 bases short and J 2 bases short, with 4 bases between. This CDR3 is 12 amino acids long. As DNA, the CDR3 is TGTGCCTGGAGTGTAACGAACTATGGCTACACCTTC. It is translated as CAWSVTNYGYTF.

By sample share, this clonotype is large. The gene calls are TRBV7-2 and TRBJ2-7; 9 bases are shared with TRBD2. The J segment lost 2 bases and the V segment lost 4 bases, leaving 6 bases of the junction unmatched. The CDR3 covers 15 residues. CDR1 SGHTA and CDR2 FQGNSA come from the germline V gene. The CDR3, as DNA: TGTGCCAGCAGCTCCTCGCGGGGGGGCCCCTACGAGCAGTACTTC. Protein: CASSSSRGGPYEQYF.

The rearrangement uses TRBV5-1 and TRBJ1-1, with D unclear. There are 13 residues in the CDR3. The V end was cut by 0 bases, the J end by 3 bases, with 6 bases between. Germline-derived CDR1 and CDR2 are SGHRS and YFSETQ. As DNA, the CDR3 is TGCGCCAGCAGCTTGGGGCAGGACACTGAAGCTTTCTTT. Protein product: CASSLGQDTEAFF.

A note on this clonotype: Sequence at one end of the junction differs from germline and may be a read error. The CDR3 spells CTSSPQVTNTEAFF. The CDR3 nucleotides are TGTACCAGCAGCCCCCAGGTTACGAACACTGAAGCTTTCTTT. The chain carries TRBV11-2 and TRBJ1-1; D unresolved. CDR1 SGHAT and CDR2 FQNNGV come from the germline V gene. The CDR3 extends over 14 amino acids.

The rearrangement links TRBV19 to TRBJ1-1; D call uncertain. Trimming took off 6 bases at V and 1 base at J, with 15 bases between the two ends. The CDR3 loop spans 15 amino acids. Germline loops: CDR1 LNHDA, CDR2 SQIVND (reference sequence). The CDR3 DNA reads TGTGCCAGTAGAAGAATTGAGGTACCGAACACTGAAGCTTTCTTT. The encoded protein is CASRRIEVPNTEAFF.

This clonotype counts as medium-sized. The rearrangement uses TRBV20-1 and TRBJ1-2, with TRBD1 matching over 8 bases. The germline CDR1 and CDR2 sequences are DFQATT and SNEGSKA (reference sequence). The CDR3 has 12 residues. The junction had 4 bases not matched to a gene; V was cut back by 6 bases and J by 4 bases. The CDR3 DNA follows: TGCAGTGCCAGTGACAGGGGCTATGGCTACACCTTC. It is translated as CSASDRGYGYTF.

The chain uses TRBV6-1 and TRBJ2-5, with unresolved D. Per the germline V gene, CDR1 is MNHNS and CDR2 is SASEGT. The CDR3 covers 12 residues. Trimming left V 6 bases short and J 4 bases short, with 9 bases between. DNA for the CDR3: TGTGCCAGCAGAAATGCAGGAGAGACCCAGTACTTC. This codes for CASRNAGETQYF.

The V and J genes are TRBV2 and TRBJ2-4, with TRBD1 as a possible D gene (6 bases). This CDR3 spans 16 amino acids. CDR1 is SNHLY and CDR2 is FYNNEI in the germline V gene. The V end lost 2 bases, the J end lost 0 bases, and 11 bases lay between the germline ends. The CDR3 DNA sequence: TGTGCCAGCAGTGAACAGGGGAGCCTAGCCAAAAACATTCAGTACTTC. Its protein product is CASSEQGSLAKNIQYF. Using reference TRBV2 and TRBJ2-4 for the parts outside the CDR3, the full variable domain is EPEVTQTPSHQVTQMGQEVILRCVPISNHLYFYWYRQILGQKVEFLVSFYNNEISEKSEIFDDQFSVERPDGSNFTLKIRSTKLEDSAMYFCASSEQGSLAKNIQYFGAGTRLSVL.

This clonotype is judged medium-sized. This chain uses TRBV6-1 with TRBJ1-1, with 7 bases fitting TRBD1. After removal of 4 bases from V and 7 bases from J, the junction contained 9 bases not matched to a gene. Germline lookup yields CDR1 MNHNS and CDR2 SASEGT. There are 14 residues in the CDR3. In nucleotides, the CDR3 is TGTGCCAGCAGTGCCCGGACAGGAAGCCTTGAAGCTTTCTTT. Translated, it gives CASSARTGSLEAFF.

The rearrangement links TRBV7-2 to TRBJ1-2; 8 bases are a match to TRBD1. This CDR3 spans 13 amino acids. Germline CDR1 is SGHTA and CDR2 is FQGNSA. The trim removed 3 bases at V and 4 bases at J, leaving 1 base unmatched. The CDR3 region is CASSLGQVYGYTF. CDR3 nucleotides: TGTGCCAGCAGCTTGGGACAGGTCTATGGCTACACCTTC.

This clonotype was seen just once. This rearrangement joins TRBV27 to TRBJ1-2; tentative D call: TRBD1 (5 bases). The CDR3 has 13 amino acids. Germline V CDR1 and CDR2: MNHEY, SMNVEV (reference sequence). Trimming stripped 2 bases from V and 4 bases from J, with 8 bases between. CDR3 sequence (DNA): TGTGCCAGCAGTTTAGACAGAGGCTATGGCTACACCTTC. Its translation: CASSLDRGYGYTF.

CDR3 residues: CASSSRTGALGYTF. CDR3 sequence (DNA): TGTGCCAGCAGTTCCAGGACAGGGGCCTTGGGATACACCTTC. This chain uses TRBV6-5 with TRBJ1-2, with TRBD1 matching 9 bases. This CDR3 contains 14 residues. Unmatched junction bases numbered 11, after V lost 4 bases and J lost 11 bases. The germline gives CDR1 MNHEY, CDR2 SVGAGI.

The rearrangement joins TRBV20-1 to TRBJ2-2; tentatively, D is TRBD1 (5 bases). V was pared by 1 base and J by 3 bases, with 12 bases between. The germline CDR1 and CDR2 sequences are DFQATT and SNEGSKA (reference sequence). This CDR3 is built from 15 residues. The CDR3 nucleotides are TGCAGTGCTAGAGGGGGCCCGACCCACACCGGGGAGCTGTTTTTT. It translates to CSARGGPTHTGELFF.